This T cell receptor (beta chain) comes out of a study of T cells after yellow fever vaccination. Germline lookup yields CDR1 SGHAT and CDR2 FQNNGV. The CDR3 runs 16 residues. V dropped 5 bases and J dropped 4; count of bases not matched to a gene: 9. The table lists this clonotype with many counts. TCRdb re-called the 5' RACE reads with MiXCR, one entry per CDR3 protein. The repertoire has fewer than 150,000 distinct CDR3 sequences, 7.2% of them found once; the top ten carry approximately 2.7%. This chain joins TRBV11-2 and TRBJ2-5; 11 positions agree with TRBD2. The receptor comes from a man aged 18 to 30 who received the YFV17D yellow fever vaccine. The sequenced sample was CD4+ T cells sorted from PBMCs, obtained about 49 days after the first yellow fever vaccination. CDR3 protein: CASSRPLAGGPETQYF. The CDR3 coding sequence is TGTGCCAGCAGCAGACCTCTAGCGGGGGGACCAGAGACCCAGTACTTC.